These 19 T cell receptor beta chains came from one sample sequenced in a study of T cells after yellow fever vaccination. TCRdb reprocessed the 5' RACE reads via MiXCR and lists one record per CDR3 protein. The table records about 580,000 distinct CDR3 sequences, less than 20% of them present only once. The sequenced sample was PBMCs, obtained 5 days after the first yellow fever vaccination. The receptors stem from a man aged 18 to 29 who received the YFV17D yellow fever vaccine.

This sequence joins TRBV6-1 and TRBJ1-5; maybe TRBD1 (5 bases). This CDR3 has 14 residues. From germline, CDR1 is MNHNS and CDR2 SASEGT. The germline V and J ends were trimmed by 4 bases and 5 bases, with 12 bases remaining between them. CDR3 sequence reads: CASSVTALYQPQHF. DNA for the CDR3: TGTGCCAGCAGTGTGACAGCGCTTTATCAGCCCCAGCATTTT.

In DNA form, the CDR3 reads TGTGCCACCAGCAGCCGGGACCAGGGGTTCACTAATGAAAAACTGTTTTTT. As protein: CATSSRDQGFTNEKLFF. This chain joins TRBV15 and TRBJ1-4; possible D gene TRBD1, 6 bases. Trimming shortened V by 3 bases and J by 2 bases, and 16 bases separated the two germline ends. This CDR3 is built from 17 residues. Looked up from germline, CDR1 is LNHNV and CDR2 is YYDKDF (reference sequence).

The chain joins TRBV7-2 to TRBJ2-5; TRBD1 might be the D (6 bases). This CDR3 has 14 residues. The V and J ends lost 5 bases and 1 base respectively, with 11 bases between them. In germline, CDR1 is SGHTA, CDR2 FQGNSA. The CDR3 coding sequence is TGTGCCAGCAGCCCTGGACAGTTCCAAGAGACCCAGTACTTC. This encodes CASSPGQFQETQYF.

This clonotype came up a few times. The chain employs TRBV24-1 and TRBJ2-1; no reliable D call. The CDR3 is 15 residues long. In germline, CDR1 is KGHDR, CDR2 SFDVKD. Trimming stripped 3 bases from V and 2 bases from J, with 10 bases between. The CDR3 DNA reads as TGTGCCACCAGTGATGTCCAGTCTACCTACAATGAGCAGTTCTTC. Protein sequence: CATSDVQSTYNEQFF.

This clonotype was observed a few times. The chain links TRBV13 to TRBJ2-4; 8 bases are shared with TRBD2. Germline V gene sequence: CDR1 PRHDT, CDR2 FYEKMQ (reference sequence). J gave up 6 bases and V 1 base, and 8 bases lay outside the gene matches. The CDR3 runs to 16 residues. CDR3 sequence reads: CASSLAGGDVRNIQYF. CDR3 in DNA: TGTGCCAGCAGCTTAGCCGGGGGGGACGTGAGAAACATTCAGTACTTC.

The chain has TRBV20-1 and TRBJ2-1; D remains unclear. With 5 bases removed from V and 9 bases from J, the gap between germline ends came to 11 bases. From germline, CDR1 is DFQATT and CDR2 SNEGSKA (reference sequence). This CDR3 region has 11 residues. This chain's CDR3 is CSAGTSREQFF. The CDR3 DNA reads TGCAGTGCTGGTACATCCCGTGAGCAGTTCTTC.

At least ten counts were recorded for this clonotype. CDR3 coding DNA: TGTGCCAGCAGTTTATCGGGGACTGAAGCTTTCTTT. It encodes CASSLSGTEAFF. This chain uses TRBV12-3 or TRBV12-4 with TRBJ1-1; D unresolved. This CDR3 is built from 12 residues. The V gene lost 2 bases and the J gene lost 5 bases, with 6 bases spanning the gap.

V is TRBV6-1 and J is TRBJ2-5, with 14 bases fitting TRBD2. CDR1 is MNHNS, CDR2 SASEGT, per germline. The V segment lost 5 bases and the J segment 3 bases; nucleotides outside the gene matches: 11. CDR3 size: 18 residues. The CDR3 sequence is CASSRITGLAGGKETQYF. CDR3 in DNA: TGTGCCAGCAGTCGGATTACAGGACTAGCGGGGGGTAAAGAGACCCAGTACTTC.

This clonotype was seen more than once but under ten times. The chain is built from TRBV7-8 and TRBJ2-1; the D gene is possibly TRBD2 (5 bases). The CDR3 consists of 17 residues. Germline values: CDR1 SGHVS, CDR2 FQNEAQ. Trimming pared 5 bases from V and 5 bases from J, leaving 22 bases between. The DNA of the CDR3 is TGTGCCAGCAGCGAAATCCCTCTCGCGGGCCATAACAATGAGCAGTTCTTC. This codes for CASSEIPLAGHNNEQFF.

The chain links TRBV5-1 to TRBJ2-1, with a possible D match to TRBD1 (6 bases). V lost 0 bases and J lost 8, with 9 bases in between. This CDR3 has 13 residues. Germline V gene lookup returns CDR1 SGHRS and CDR2 YFSETQ. As DNA, the CDR3 is TGCGCCAGCAGCTTGGAACAGGGATATGAGCAGTTCTTC. Amino acid sequence: CASSLEQGYEQFF.

The chain combines TRBV6-1 with TRBJ1-1, with a tentative D call TRBD1 (5 bases). This CDR3 has 16 residues. Trimming stripped 6 bases from V and 5 bases from J, with 22 bases between. Germline V gene data show CDR1 as MNHNS and CDR2 as SASEGT. DNA for the CDR3: TGTGCCAGCAGCCAGGGTATGAGGCGGGGCGCGACTGAAGCTTTCTTT. Its translation: CASSQGMRRGATEAFF.

In this sample, this clonotype turned up a few times. The V gene is TRBV12-3 or TRBV12-4, the J gene TRBJ1-6, with no clear D. The CDR3 has 14 amino acids. V was shortened by 6 bases and J by 10 bases, with 16 bases between the two germline ends. Written as DNA, the CDR3 is TGTGCCAGCAGCGTCCAGGACTCTTGGTCACCCCTCCACTTT. Protein sequence: CASSVQDSWSPLHF.

The chain recombines TRBV28 with TRBJ2-4; 8 nucleotides agree with TRBD2. The CDR3 is 16 residues long. CDR1 MDHEN and CDR2 SYDVKM come from the germline V gene. V lost 4 bases and J lost 0; bases outside the gene matches: 5. CDR3 coding DNA: TGTGCCAGCAGTTCGCGGGGGGCTCTAGCCAAAAACATTCAGTACTTC. It is translated as CASSSRGALAKNIQYF.

This clonotype appeared a few times. J is TRBJ1-4 and V is TRBV27; perhaps TRBD1 as D (6 bases). With 3 bases removed from V and 3 bases from J, the gap between germline ends came to 11 bases. CDR1 is MNHEY, CDR2 SMNVEV, per germline (reference sequence). The CDR3 is made up of 15 amino acids. The chain's CDR3 is CASSFKGVANEKLFF. The CDR3 region has the DNA TGTGCCAGCAGTTTTAAGGGGGTGGCTAATGAAAAACTGTTTTTT.

This clonotype appeared a few times. The J gene is TRBJ2-1, the V gene TRBV20-1; 12 bases line up with TRBD2. Germline V lookup: CDR1 DFQATT, CDR2 SNEGSKA (reference sequence). The CDR3 is made up of 16 amino acids. The trim removed 3 bases at V and 3 bases at J, leaving 6 bases unmatched. The chain's CDR3 is CSASRGTSGYYNEQFF. CDR3 nucleotides: TGCAGTGCTAGCAGGGGGACTAGCGGGTACTACAATGAGCAGTTCTTC.

This clonotype was found many times. The V call is TRBV7-2, the J call TRBJ2-7; tentative D call: TRBD2 (5 bases). The V end was cut by 2 bases, the J end by 6 bases, with 11 bases between. This CDR3 spans 13 amino acids. Germline V CDR1 and CDR2: SGHTA, FQGNSA. The CDR3 loop is CASSLFRRGEQYF. In nucleotides, the CDR3 is TGTGCCAGCAGCTTATTCCGACGGGGCGAGCAGTACTTC.

As to this clonotype: A much bigger clone sits one base away, suggesting this may be a read error. The V call is TRBV25-1, the J call TRBJ1-6; D ambiguous. Germline V gene sequence: CDR1 MGHDK, CDR2 SYGVNS. The length of the CDR3 is 16 residues. The DNA of the CDR3 is TGTCCCACCCAAGACTCATCCTCTGCCTATAATTCACCCCTCCACTTT. It specifies CPTQDSSSAYNSPLHF.

The rearrangement uses TRBV29-1 and TRBJ2-1; D gene ambiguous. The germline V and J ends were trimmed by 7 bases and 4 bases, with 14 bases remaining between them. From germline, CDR1 is SQVTM and CDR2 ANQGSEA. The CDR3 is made up of 13 amino acids. The CDR3 spells CSARSPTYNEQFF. The DNA for the CDR3 is TGCAGCGCCAGAAGCCCTACATACAATGAGCAGTTCTTC.

This clonotype was picked up a small number of times. The chain links TRBV6-1 to TRBJ2-4, with TRBD2 matching 9 bases. This CDR3 is built from 15 residues. Germline CDR1 MNHNS, CDR2 SASEGT. V gave up 6 bases and J gave up 7 bases; unmatched junction bases: 10. CDR3 sequence reads: CASRPFGAGGNIQYF. CDR3 nucleotides: TGTGCCAGCAGACCCTTCGGCGCGGGGGGGAACATTCAGTACTTC.